This TCR beta chain was captured by sequencing in a study of shared clonotypes between healthy human individuals. Overall study context: Donors, aged 18 to 49, were a couple of women and a few men. Study findings and constraints: Rarefaction showed that sequencing of sorted subsets was incomplete (despite large depth). Generally, estimated richness proved larger in naive subsets than it did in memory subsets.

The table came from immunoSEQ multiplex PCR; TCRdb's copy has only in-frame clones and leaves some out. The table includes approximately 640,000 clones, about nine tenths detected once. CDR3 length: 16 residues. Trimming pared 3 bases from V and 2 bases from J, leaving 15 bases between. In germline, CDR1 is MNHNS, CDR2 SASEGT. Notes on this clone: The target antigen is unknown.

The chain links TRBV6-1 to TRBJ2-3; perhaps D is TRBD1 or TRBD2 (5 bases each). Sequenced material: memory CD8+ T cells from PBMCs. Subset given: CD45RO+ cells pooled with CCR7-negative TemRA cells. The receptor comes from a man in his late teens or twenties in good health. Some clones in this sample may be carry-over from other donors' samples. The CDR3 loop is CASSETRGVATDTQYF. The CDR3 DNA is TGTGCCAGCAGTGAGACCCGAGGGGTAGCCACAGATACGCAGTATTTT.